The subject of this entry is one T cell receptor beta chain. No antigen is known for it. These data are taken from a study of multiple sclerosis patients with progressive multifocal leukoencephalopathy. Study observations and caveats: Clones expanded at PML were already present before and during natalizumab.

Assay used: immunoSEQ multiplex PCR; TCRdb lists only in-frame clones, some missing. The sample shows 30,000 or so clones, roughly 84% of them seen only once. Regarding time point: time of PML onset. V shed 4 bases, J shed 6 bases, and the junction held 6 bases outside the gene matches. The CDR3 runs 14 residues. CDR1 SGDLS and CDR2 YYNGEE come from the germline V gene. The gene calls are TRBV9 and TRBJ1-1; 10 bases map to TRBD1. Source: PBMCs, taken from a patient treated with natalizumab. This clonotype originated in a human donor with progressive multifocal leukoencephalopathy. The CDR3 DNA is TGTGCCAGCAGCTACGGACAGGGGGTGGCTGAAGCTTTCTTT. Protein: CASSYGQGVAEAFF.